The 9 T cell receptor beta chains below were found in one sample sequenced in a study of shared clonotypes between healthy human individuals. It was CD45RO-negative cells, positively selected for CCR7, that made up naive CD8 cells, with terminally differentiated effector memory CD45RA+ cells excluded. Sequenced by immunoSEQ multiplex PCR; TCRdb stores in-frame clones only, minus some. The sample includes roughly 2,000,000 clones, approximately 92% of them seen just once. What was sequenced was naive CD8+ T cells from PBMCs. All receptors derive from a man between 18 and 29 years old in good health. Some clones in this sample may be carry-over from other donors' samples.

This chain joins TRBV28 and TRBJ1-1, with D possibly matching TRBD1 (5 bases). CDR3 length: 13 amino acids. Looked up from germline, CDR1 is MDHEN and CDR2 is SYDVKM. Trimming removed 6 bases from V and 3 bases from J, with 11 bases in between. The CDR3 sequence is CASRTQGYTEAFF. The DNA of the CDR3 is TGTGCCAGCAGGACTCAGGGTTACACTGAAGCTTTCTTT. The whole variable domain, filled in from reference TRBV28 and TRBJ1-1, reads DVKVTQSSRYLVKRTGEKVFLECVQDMDHENMFWYRQDPGLGLRLIYFSYDVKMKEKGDIPEGYSVSREKKERFSLILESASTNQTSMYLCASRTQGYTEAFFGQGTRLTVV.

The count of this clone is one. In nucleotides, the CDR3 is TGTGCCAGCAGTGATTGGCGGGGGAGCTCCTACAATGAGCAGTTCTTC. Amino acid sequence: CASSDWRGSSYNEQFF. The V gene is TRBV6-1, the J gene TRBJ2-1; 7 nucleotides agree with TRBD2. The CDR3 loop spans 16 amino acids. After removal of 3 bases from V and 0 bases from J, the junction contained 5 bases not matched to a gene. Germline V gene sequence: CDR1 MNHNS, CDR2 SASEGT.

Regarding this clone: The junction shows a germline mismatch at one end, possibly a read error. The rearrangement uses TRBV30 and TRBJ1-5, with 10 nucleotides matching TRBD1. Germline lookup yields CDR1 GTSNPN and CDR2 SVGIG (reference sequence). This CDR3 contains 14 residues. The CDR3 DNA sequence: TGTGCCTGGAGGGACAGGGGGGAAGGCCAGCCCCGGCATTTT. Encoded protein: CAWRDRGEGQPRHF.

The chain carries TRBV7-6 and TRBJ2-3; the match to TRBD2 covers 10 bases. This CDR3 is built from 16 residues. V gave up 0 bases and J gave up 6 bases; unmatched junction bases: 6. Looked up from germline, CDR1 is SGHVS and CDR2 is FNYEAQ. This CDR3 reads CASSLALAGATDTQYF. The CDR3 DNA follows: TGTGCCAGCAGCTTAGCGCTAGCGGGAGCAACGGATACGCAGTATTTT.

The J gene is TRBJ1-5, the V gene TRBV7-9; 7 bases are a match to TRBD1. Germline loops: CDR1 SEHNR, CDR2 FQNEAQ (reference sequence). This CDR3 is 14 amino acids long. Losses at the gene ends were 6 bases for V and 8 bases for J; bases not matched to a gene: 10. The CDR3 is CASSSTGTAEPQHF. CDR3 coding DNA: TGTGCCAGCAGTTCGACAGGGACGGCGGAGCCCCAGCATTTT.

This sequence joins TRBV28 and TRBJ2-3; 7 bases are a match to TRBD2. The CDR3 runs to 14 residues. V gave up 4 bases and J gave up 6 bases; unmatched junction bases: 7. In germline, CDR1 is MDHEN, CDR2 SYDVKM. The CDR3 nucleotides read TGTGCCAGCAGTTGGGGGGACTACAGGGATACGCAGTATTTT. Its translation is CASSWGDYRDTQYF.

This clone was seen just once. The chain joins TRBV27 to TRBJ1-5, with a weak D call TRBD1 (6 bases). The CDR3 extends over 15 amino acids. V dropped 5 bases and J dropped 7 bases, with 18 bases sitting between them. The germline CDR1 and CDR2 sequences are MNHEY and SMNVEV (reference sequence). Here the CDR3 reads CASSLYGRGFQPQHF. The CDR3 DNA is TGTGCCAGCAGTCTATATGGCAGGGGTTTCCAGCCCCAGCATTTT.

This chain joins TRBV25-1 and TRBJ2-1, with TRBD1 identical over 10 bases. The CDR3 is 16 amino acids. V gave up 3 bases and J gave up 3 bases; unmatched junction bases: 5. Germline lookup yields CDR1 MGHDK and CDR2 SYGVNS. The CDR3 nucleotides read TGTGCCAGCAGTGACCCCGGGACAGGGGTCTACAATGAGCAGTTCTTC. This encodes CASSDPGTGVYNEQFF.

The J gene is TRBJ1-1, the V gene TRBV10-1, with TRBD1 matching over 8 bases. This CDR3 is 15 amino acids long. CDR1 is WNHNN, CDR2 SYGVQD, per germline (reference sequence). After removal of 6 bases from V and 1 base from J, the junction contained 7 bases not matched to a gene. CDR3 DNA sequence: TGCGCCAGCAGCGACGATCAGGGGGCGAACACTGAAGCTTTCTTT. Protein product: CASSDDQGANTEAFF.